These 18 T cell receptor beta chains share one sample of origin, sequenced in a study of shared clonotypes between healthy human individuals. Profiled with immunoSEQ multiplex PCR; TCRdb holds only in-frame clones, not every one. Of some 2.1 million clones in the sample, roughly 95% were seen once. Naive CD8 cells comprised CD45RO-negative, CCR7-positively selected cells, excluding terminally differentiated effector memory CD45RA+ cells. The sample consisted of naive CD8+ T cells sorted from blood. These receptors came from a man between 18 and 29 years old in good health.

The chain combines TRBV5-8 with TRBJ1-5, with a possible D match to TRBD1 (5 bases). Looked up from germline, CDR1 is SGHTS and CDR2 is YDEGEE. The CDR3 spans 14 residues. The germline V and J ends were trimmed by 4 bases and 0 bases, with 8 bases remaining between them. CDR3 loop: CASSVRVSNQPQHF. In nucleotides, the CDR3 is TGTGCCAGCAGCGTCAGGGTTAGCAATCAGCCCCAGCATTTT.

V and J are TRBV29-1 and TRBJ2-7, with D perhaps matching TRBD2 (6 bases). The germline CDR1 and CDR2 sequences are SQVTM and ANQGSEA. Trimming shortened V by 7 bases and J by 0 bases, and 13 bases separated the two germline ends. The CDR3 loop spans 13 amino acids. The CDR3 DNA reads TGCAGCGCTGGGACTGGACTCTCCTACGAGCAGTACTTC. Translation: CSAGTGLSYEQYF.

V usage is TRBV30 and J usage is TRBJ2-3, with 8 bases fitting TRBD2. The CDR3 has 15 residues. V lost 1 base and J lost 5; bases outside the gene matches: 8. Germline-derived CDR1 and CDR2 are GTSNPN and SVGIG (reference sequence). The CDR3 DNA reads TGTGCCTGGAGTGGATCGGGGGGGCCTGGAGATACGCAGTATTTT. Its translation is CAWSGSGGPGDTQYF.

CDR3 residues: CASSSWTGERYYGYTF. The DNA of the CDR3 is TGTGCCAGCAGTTCCTGGACAGGGGAACGATACTATGGCTACACCTTC. The rearrangement links TRBV28 to TRBJ1-2, with 9 bases that match TRBD1. Per germline, CDR1 MDHEN and CDR2 SYDVKM. V lost 4 bases to trimming and J lost 3 bases; unmatched junction nucleotides: 9. The CDR3 contains 16 residues.

V is TRBV7-9 and J is TRBJ1-3; D ambiguous. Germline assignment: CDR1 SEHNR and CDR2 FQNEAQ (reference sequence). Trimming stripped 5 bases from V and 4 bases from J, with 9 bases between. CDR3 length: 13 residues. The CDR3 DNA is TGTGCCAGCAGCCGACCTCCAGGAAACACCATATATTTT. Protein: CASSRPPGNTIYF.

The genes are TRBV6-6 and TRBJ1-1; 9 bases match TRBD1. V trimming: 5 bases; J trimming: 0 bases; junction bases outside the gene matches: 4. Germline CDR1 MNHNY, CDR2 SVGAGI (reference sequence). The CDR3 has 15 residues. The chain's CDR3 is CASSVQGALNTEAFF. As DNA, the CDR3 is TGTGCCAGCAGTGTACAGGGGGCCTTGAACACTGAAGCTTTCTTT.

Comment on this clone: The sample has other DNA sequences that encode this CDR3 too. This rearrangement joins TRBV27 to TRBJ2-5; 8 nucleotides align to TRBD1. Trimming removed 5 bases from V and 4 bases from J; junction bases left unmatched: 6. This CDR3 is 14 amino acids long. Germline V CDR1 and CDR2: MNHEY, SMNVEV (reference sequence). The CDR3 here is CASSTQGAGETQYF. In DNA, the CDR3 is TGTGCCAGCAGTACTCAGGGGGCTGGAGAGACCCAGTACTTC.

The chain couples TRBV2 to TRBJ1-4, with TRBD1 identical over 8 bases. Germline V CDR1 and CDR2: SNHLY, FYNNEI. The V segment lost 6 bases and the J segment 2 bases; nucleotides outside the gene matches: 2. The CDR3 extends over 14 amino acids. The CDR3 reads CASRGTGTNEKLFF. CDR3 DNA: TGTGCCAGCAGGGGGACAGGCACTAATGAAAAACTGTTTTTT.

The chain employs TRBV28 and TRBJ2-3; D is ambiguous. V dropped 4 bases and J dropped 12 bases, with 14 bases sitting between them. Per the germline V gene, CDR1 is MDHEN and CDR2 is SYDVKM. This CDR3 contains 12 residues. In nucleotides, the CDR3 is TGTGCCAGCAGTTCGACCGCGGTTGCCCAGTATTTT. This sequence encodes CASSSTAVAQYF.

This clone was observed once. The chain has TRBV7-2 and TRBJ1-2, with TRBD1 matching 8 bases. J lost 0 bases, V lost 1 base, and 1 base had no gene match. This CDR3 region has 15 residues. Germline V gene lookup returns CDR1 SGHTA and CDR2 FQGNSA. The CDR3 DNA sequence: TGTGCCAGCAGCTTAGGACAGGGGTCTAACTATGGCTACACCTTC. Translated, it gives CASSLGQGSNYGYTF.

This chain uses TRBV6-1 with TRBJ2-7; 11 bases map to TRBD1. Trimming cost V 4 bases and J 4 bases; bases outside gene matches: 6. The CDR3 is 15 residues long. CDR1 and CDR2 from the germline V gene are MNHNS and SASEGT. CDR3 residues: CASSVGQGVMYEQYF. CDR3 coding DNA: TGTGCCAGCAGTGTGGGACAGGGGGTAATGTACGAGCAGTACTTC.

As to this clone: This specimen includes other DNA sequences encoding the same CDR3. This chain joins TRBV4-1 and TRBJ1-1, with D possibly TRBD1 on 5 matching bases. The CDR3 is made up of 15 amino acids. CDR1 and CDR2 from the germline V gene are MGHRA and YSYEKL. Trimming took off 0 bases at V and 1 base at J, with 9 bases between the two ends. CDR3: CASSQDRDPNTEAFF. In DNA, the CDR3 is TGCGCCAGCAGCCAAGACAGGGACCCGAACACTGAAGCTTTCTTT.

V usage is TRBV7-9 and J usage is TRBJ2-7, with a possible D match to TRBD1 (6 bases). CDR3 length equals 13 residues. Trimming stripped 10 bases from V and 3 bases from J, with 16 bases between. From germline, CDR1 is SEHNR and CDR2 FQNEAQ (reference sequence). The CDR3 region is CAIPGHTDYEQYF. In DNA form, the CDR3 reads TGTGCCATCCCGGGACACACCGACTACGAGCAGTACTTC.

The rearrangement uses TRBV2 and TRBJ2-2; perhaps TRBD2 as D (5 bases). Germline CDR1 is SNHLY and CDR2 is FYNNEI. The V gene lost 3 bases and the J gene lost 4 bases, with 12 bases spanning the gap. There are 15 residues in the CDR3. CDR3 nucleotides: TGTGCCAGCAGTGAGCGGGCACCAATCACCGGGGAGCTGTTTTTT. This codes for CASSERAPITGELFF. Looking up the rest from reference TRBV2 and TRBJ2-2 gives the full variable domain: EPEVTQTPSHQVTQMGQEVILRCVPISNHLYFYWYRQILGQKVEFLVSFYNNEISEKSEIFDDQFSVERPDGSNFTLKIRSTKLEDSAMYFCASSERAPITGELFFGEGSRLTVL.

The CDR3, as DNA: TGTGCTAGTGGTTTGGACGGGTTCAATGAGCAGTTCTTC. As protein: CASGLDGFNEQFF. The chain employs TRBV12-5 and TRBJ2-1; D unresolved. Trimming pared 1 base from V and 6 bases from J, leaving 7 bases between. Germline values: CDR1 LGHNT, CDR2 FRNRAP. CDR3 length: 13 residues.

The V gene is TRBV5-1, the J gene TRBJ1-4; unclear D gene. This CDR3 has 15 residues. The germline V gene encodes CDR1 SGHRS and CDR2 YFSETQ. Trimming left V 2 bases short and J 0 bases short, with 8 bases between. This CDR3 reads CASSFRDSTNEKLFF. The CDR3 DNA reads as TGCGCCAGCAGCTTCCGGGATTCAACTAATGAAAAACTGTTTTTT.

Here the CDR3 DNA reads TGTGCCAGCAGCGTAGCTAGTCCCTCCTACAATGAGCAGTTCTTC. Protein product: CASSVASPSYNEQFF. The genes are TRBV9 and TRBJ2-1; D ambiguous. The CDR3 is made up of 15 amino acids. From germline, CDR1 is SGDLS and CDR2 YYNGEE. Trimming took off 0 bases at V and 0 bases at J, with 7 bases between the two ends.

The chain joins TRBV4-1 to TRBJ2-5; TRBD2 matches at 9 bases. The germline V gene has CDR1 MGHRA and CDR2 YSYEKL. This CDR3 spans 16 amino acids. Unmatched junction bases numbered 11, after V lost 4 bases and J lost 5 bases. The CDR3 DNA reads TGCGCCAGCAGCCCCAGGGTAGCGGGAGCTTTGGAGACCCAGTACTTC. This translates into CASSPRVAGALETQYF.